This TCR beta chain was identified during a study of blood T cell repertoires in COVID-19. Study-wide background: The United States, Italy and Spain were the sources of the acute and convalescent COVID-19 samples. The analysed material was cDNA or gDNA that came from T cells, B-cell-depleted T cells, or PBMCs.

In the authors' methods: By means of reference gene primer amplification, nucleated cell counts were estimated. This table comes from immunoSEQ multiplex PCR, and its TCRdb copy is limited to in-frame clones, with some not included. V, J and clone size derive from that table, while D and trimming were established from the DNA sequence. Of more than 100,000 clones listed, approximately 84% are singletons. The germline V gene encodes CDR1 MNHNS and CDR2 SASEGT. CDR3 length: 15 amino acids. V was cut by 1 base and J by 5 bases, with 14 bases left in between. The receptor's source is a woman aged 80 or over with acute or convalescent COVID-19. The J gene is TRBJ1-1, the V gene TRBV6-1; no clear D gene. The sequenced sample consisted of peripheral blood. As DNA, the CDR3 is TGTGCCAGCAGTGAAGGCGGCAATATGGTAACTGAAGCTTTCTTT. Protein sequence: CASSEGGNMVTEAFF.